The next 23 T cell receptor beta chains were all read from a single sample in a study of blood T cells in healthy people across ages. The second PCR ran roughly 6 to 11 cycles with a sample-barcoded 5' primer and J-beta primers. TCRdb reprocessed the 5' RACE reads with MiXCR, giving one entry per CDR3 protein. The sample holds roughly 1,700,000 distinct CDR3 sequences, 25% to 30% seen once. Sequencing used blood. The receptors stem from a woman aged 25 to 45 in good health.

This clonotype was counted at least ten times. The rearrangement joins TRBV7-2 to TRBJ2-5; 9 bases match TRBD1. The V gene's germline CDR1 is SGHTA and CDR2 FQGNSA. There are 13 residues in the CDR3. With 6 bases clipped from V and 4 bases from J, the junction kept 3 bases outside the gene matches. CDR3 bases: TGTGCCAGCAGTATGGACAGGGGAGAGACCCAGTACTTC. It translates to CASSMDRGETQYF.

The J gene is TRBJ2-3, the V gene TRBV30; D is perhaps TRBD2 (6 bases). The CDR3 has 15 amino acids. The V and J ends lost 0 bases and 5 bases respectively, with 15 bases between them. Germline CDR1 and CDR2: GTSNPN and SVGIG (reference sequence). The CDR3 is CAWSVMSAGRDTQYF. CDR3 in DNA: TGTGCCTGGAGTGTTATGAGCGCCGGGAGAGATACGCAGTATTTT.

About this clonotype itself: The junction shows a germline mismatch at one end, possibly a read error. CDR3 DNA sequence: TGTGCCGGCAGTTTGGGTAGCGGGGGATCCGGGGAGCTGTTTTTT. Its translation is CAGSLGSGGSGELFF. The chain joins TRBV12-3 or TRBV12-4 to TRBJ2-2, with TRBD2 matching 9 bases. There are 15 residues in the CDR3.

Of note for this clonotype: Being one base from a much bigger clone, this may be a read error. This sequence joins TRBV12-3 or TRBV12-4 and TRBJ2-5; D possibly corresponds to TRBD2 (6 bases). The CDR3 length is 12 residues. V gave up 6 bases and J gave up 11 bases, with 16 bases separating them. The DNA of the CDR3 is TGTGCCAGCAGCCTGGACTGGAGCGGGCAGTACTTC. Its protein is CASSLDWSGQYF.

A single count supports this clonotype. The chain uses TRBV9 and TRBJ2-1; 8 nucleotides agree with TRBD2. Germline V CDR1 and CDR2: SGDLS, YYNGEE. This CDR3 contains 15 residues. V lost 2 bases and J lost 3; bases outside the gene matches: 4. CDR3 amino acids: CASSVGLAYYNEQFF. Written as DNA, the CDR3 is TGTGCCAGCAGCGTTGGACTAGCCTACTACAATGAGCAGTTCTTC.

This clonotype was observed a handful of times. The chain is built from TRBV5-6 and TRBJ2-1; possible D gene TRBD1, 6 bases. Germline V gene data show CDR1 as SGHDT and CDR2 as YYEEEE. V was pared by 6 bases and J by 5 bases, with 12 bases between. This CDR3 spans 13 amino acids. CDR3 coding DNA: TGTGCCAGCAACAGGGTTGACCACAATGAGCAGTTCTTC. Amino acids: CASNRVDHNEQFF.

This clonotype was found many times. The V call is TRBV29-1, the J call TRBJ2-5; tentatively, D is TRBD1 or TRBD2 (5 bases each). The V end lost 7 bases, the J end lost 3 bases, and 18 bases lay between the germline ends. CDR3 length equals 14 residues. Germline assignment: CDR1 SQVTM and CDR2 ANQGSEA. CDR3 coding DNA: TGCAGCGCCCGACCCGGGACGGCTAAAGAGACCCAGTACTTC. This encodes CSARPGTAKETQYF. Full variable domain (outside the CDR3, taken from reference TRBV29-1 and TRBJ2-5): SAVISQKPSRDICQRGTSLTIQCQVDSQVTMMFWYRQQPGQSLTLIATANQGSEATYESGFVIDKFPISRPNLTFSTLTVSNMSPEDSSIYLCSARPGTAKETQYFGPGTRLLVL.

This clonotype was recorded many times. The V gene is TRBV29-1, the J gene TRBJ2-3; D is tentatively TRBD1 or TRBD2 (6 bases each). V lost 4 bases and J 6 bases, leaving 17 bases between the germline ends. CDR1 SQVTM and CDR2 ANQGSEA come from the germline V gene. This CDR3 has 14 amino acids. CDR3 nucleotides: TGCAGCGTTGTTCGCGGAGTAGGGGGGGATACGCAGTATTTT. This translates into CSVVRGVGGDTQYF.

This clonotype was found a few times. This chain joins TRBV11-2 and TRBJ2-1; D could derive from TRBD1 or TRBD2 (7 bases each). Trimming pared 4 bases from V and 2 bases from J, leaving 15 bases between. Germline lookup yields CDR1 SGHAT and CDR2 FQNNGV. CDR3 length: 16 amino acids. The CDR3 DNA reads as TGTGCCAGCAGCTCTAGTTCAGGGGGGGCCTACAATGAGCAGTTCTTC. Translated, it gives CASSSSSGGAYNEQFF.

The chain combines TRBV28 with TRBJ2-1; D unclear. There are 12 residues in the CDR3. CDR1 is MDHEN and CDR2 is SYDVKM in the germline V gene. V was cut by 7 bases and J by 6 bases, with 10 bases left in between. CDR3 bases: TGTGCCAGCAAAACAGAAGTCAATGAGCAGTTCTTC. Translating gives CASKTEVNEQFF.

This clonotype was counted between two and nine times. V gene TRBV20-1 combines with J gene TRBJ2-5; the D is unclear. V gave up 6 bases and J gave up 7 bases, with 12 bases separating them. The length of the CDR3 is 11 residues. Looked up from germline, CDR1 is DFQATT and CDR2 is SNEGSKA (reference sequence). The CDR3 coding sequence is TGCAGTGCATGGTCGATTGGGACCCAGTACTTC. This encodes CSAWSIGTQYF.

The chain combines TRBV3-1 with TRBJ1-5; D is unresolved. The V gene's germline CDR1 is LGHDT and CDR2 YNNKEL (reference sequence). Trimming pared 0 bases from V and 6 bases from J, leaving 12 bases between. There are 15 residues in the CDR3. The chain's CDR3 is CASSQDSGVSQPQHF. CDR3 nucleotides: TGTGCCAGCAGCCAAGATTCCGGGGTGAGTCAGCCCCAGCATTTT.

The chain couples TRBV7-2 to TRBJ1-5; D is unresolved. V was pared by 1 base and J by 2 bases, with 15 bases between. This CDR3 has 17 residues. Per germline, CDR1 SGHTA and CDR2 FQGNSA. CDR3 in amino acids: CASSLVASFHGNQPQHF. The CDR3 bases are TGTGCCAGCAGCTTAGTCGCCTCCTTTCATGGCAATCAGCCCCAGCATTTT.

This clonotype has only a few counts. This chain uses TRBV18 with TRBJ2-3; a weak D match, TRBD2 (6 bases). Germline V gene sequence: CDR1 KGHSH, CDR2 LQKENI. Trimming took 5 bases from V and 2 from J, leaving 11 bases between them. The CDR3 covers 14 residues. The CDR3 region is CASSKGLDTDTQYF. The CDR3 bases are TGTGCCAGCTCAAAGGGACTTGACACAGATACGCAGTATTTT.

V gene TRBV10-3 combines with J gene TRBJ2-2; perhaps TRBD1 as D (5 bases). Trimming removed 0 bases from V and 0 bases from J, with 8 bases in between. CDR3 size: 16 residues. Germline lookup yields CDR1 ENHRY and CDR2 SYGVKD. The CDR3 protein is CAISESGQANTGELFF. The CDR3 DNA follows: TGTGCCATCAGTGAGTCGGGGCAAGCGAACACCGGGGAGCTGTTTTTT.

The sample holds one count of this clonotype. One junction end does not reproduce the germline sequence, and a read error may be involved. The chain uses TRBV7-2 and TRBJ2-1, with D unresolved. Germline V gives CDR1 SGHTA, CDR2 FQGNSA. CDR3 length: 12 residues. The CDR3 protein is CACSLLNNEQFF. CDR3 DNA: TGTGCCTGCAGCTTACTGAACAATGAGCAGTTCTTC.

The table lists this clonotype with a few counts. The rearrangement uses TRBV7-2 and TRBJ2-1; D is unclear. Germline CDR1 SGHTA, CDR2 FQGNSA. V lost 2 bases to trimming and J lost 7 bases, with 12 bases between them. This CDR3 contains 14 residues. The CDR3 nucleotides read TGTGCCAGCAGCTTACAGCCCCCCCCGAATGAGCAGTTCTTC. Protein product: CASSLQPPPNEQFF. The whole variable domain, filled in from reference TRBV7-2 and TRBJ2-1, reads GAGVSQSPSNKVTEKGKDVELRCDPISGHTALYWYRQSLGQGLEFLIYFQGNSAPDKSGLPSDRFSAERTGGSVSTLTIQRTQQEDSAVYLCASSLQPPPNEQFFGPGTRLTVL.

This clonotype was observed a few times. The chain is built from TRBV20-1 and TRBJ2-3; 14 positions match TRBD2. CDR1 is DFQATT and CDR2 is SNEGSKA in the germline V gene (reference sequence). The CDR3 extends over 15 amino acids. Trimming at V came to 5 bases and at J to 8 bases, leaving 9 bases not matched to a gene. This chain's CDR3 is CSAPTSGGASATQYF. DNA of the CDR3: TGCAGTGCTCCGACTAGCGGGGGGGCCTCTGCTACGCAGTATTTT.

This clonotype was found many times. The CDR3 protein is CSAQTSGRTDTQYF. CDR3 coding DNA: TGCAGTGCCCAGACTAGCGGGAGAACAGATACGCAGTATTTT. The genes are TRBV20-1 and TRBJ2-3, with 12 bases aligning to TRBD2. Germline lookup yields CDR1 DFQATT and CDR2 SNEGSKA (reference sequence). This CDR3 contains 14 residues. J was trimmed by 3 bases and V by 6 bases; bases with no gene match: 4.

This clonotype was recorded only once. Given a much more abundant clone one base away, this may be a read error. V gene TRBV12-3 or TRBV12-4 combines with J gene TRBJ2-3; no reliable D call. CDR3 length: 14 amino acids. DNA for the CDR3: TGTGCCAGCAGCCCCGGCGTGAACACAGATACGGAGTATTTT. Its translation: CASSPGVNTDTEYF.

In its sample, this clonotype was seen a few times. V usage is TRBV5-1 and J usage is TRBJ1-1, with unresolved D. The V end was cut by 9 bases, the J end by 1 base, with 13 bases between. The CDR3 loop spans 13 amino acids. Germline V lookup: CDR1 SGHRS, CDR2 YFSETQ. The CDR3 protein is CATGVGQNTEAFF. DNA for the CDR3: TGCGCCACCGGGGTCGGGCAGAACACTGAAGCTTTCTTT.

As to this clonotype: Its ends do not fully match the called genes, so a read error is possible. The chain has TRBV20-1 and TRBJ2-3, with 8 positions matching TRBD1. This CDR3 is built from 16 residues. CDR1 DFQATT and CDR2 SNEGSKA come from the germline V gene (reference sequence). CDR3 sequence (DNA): TGCAGTGCCAATTCCCCCCGGACAGGGTTGACAGATGCGCAGTATTTT. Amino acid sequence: CSANSPRTGLTDAQYF.

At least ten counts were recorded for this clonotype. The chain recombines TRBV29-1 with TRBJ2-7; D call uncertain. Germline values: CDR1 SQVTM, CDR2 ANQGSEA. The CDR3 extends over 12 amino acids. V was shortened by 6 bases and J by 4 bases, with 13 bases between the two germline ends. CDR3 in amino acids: CSVLRRGYEQYF. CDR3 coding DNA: TGCAGCGTGCTGCGACGAGGATACGAGCAGTACTTC.